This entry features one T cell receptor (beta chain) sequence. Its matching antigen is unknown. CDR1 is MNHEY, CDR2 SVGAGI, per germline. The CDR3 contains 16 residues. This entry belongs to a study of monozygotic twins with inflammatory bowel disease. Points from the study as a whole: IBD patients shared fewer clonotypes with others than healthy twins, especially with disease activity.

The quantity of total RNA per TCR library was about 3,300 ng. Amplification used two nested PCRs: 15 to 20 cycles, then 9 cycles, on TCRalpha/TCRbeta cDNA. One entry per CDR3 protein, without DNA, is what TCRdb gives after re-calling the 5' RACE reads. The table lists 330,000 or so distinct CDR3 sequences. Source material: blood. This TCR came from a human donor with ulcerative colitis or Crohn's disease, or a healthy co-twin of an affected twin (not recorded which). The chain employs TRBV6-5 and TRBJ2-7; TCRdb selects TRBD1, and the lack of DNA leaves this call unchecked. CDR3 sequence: CASSYAGQGPSYEQYF.